The TCR beta chain described here comes from a study of T cells in tumors after PD-1 blockade. About the research overall: Either cemiplimab 350 mg every 2 weeks or pembrolizumab 200 mg every 3 weeks was given. On average, peripheral blood gave over 95,000 TCR templates and 33,000 or so unique clonotypes.

Notes on this clone: Its specificity is unknown.

Study-wide results and limits: About 41% of tumor TCR clonotypes were also found in blood.

Profiled with immunoSEQ multiplex PCR; TCRdb holds only in-frame clones, not every one. The table has over 30,000 clones, around 78% seen once. Germline CDR1 reads MNHEY; CDR2 reads SMNVEV (reference sequence). Trimming cost V 6 bases and J 3 bases; bases outside gene matches: 14. CDR3 length equals 17 residues. Input was about 616 ng to 6,500 ng of genomic DNA from tumor or blood. The sample here was PBMCs, taken before anti-PD-1 treatment. The chain has TRBV27 and TRBJ1-2; 9 nucleotides agree with TRBD1. The receptor's source is a human donor with basal cell carcinoma. DNA for the CDR3: TGTGCCAGCAGCCCAATCCGATCGGGACAGGGCTACTATGGCTACACCTTC. Translation: CASSPIRSGQGYYGYTF.